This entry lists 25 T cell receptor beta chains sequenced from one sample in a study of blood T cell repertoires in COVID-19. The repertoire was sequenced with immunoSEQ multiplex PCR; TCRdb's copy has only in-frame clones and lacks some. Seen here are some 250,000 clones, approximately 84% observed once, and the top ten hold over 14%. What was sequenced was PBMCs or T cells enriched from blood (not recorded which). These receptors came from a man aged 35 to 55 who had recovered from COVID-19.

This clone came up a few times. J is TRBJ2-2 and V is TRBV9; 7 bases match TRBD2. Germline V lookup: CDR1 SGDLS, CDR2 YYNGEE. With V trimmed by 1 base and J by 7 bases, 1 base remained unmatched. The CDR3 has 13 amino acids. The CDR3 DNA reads TGTGCCAGCAGCGTAAGCGGGGACGGGGAGCTGTTTTTT. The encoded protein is CASSVSGDGELFF.

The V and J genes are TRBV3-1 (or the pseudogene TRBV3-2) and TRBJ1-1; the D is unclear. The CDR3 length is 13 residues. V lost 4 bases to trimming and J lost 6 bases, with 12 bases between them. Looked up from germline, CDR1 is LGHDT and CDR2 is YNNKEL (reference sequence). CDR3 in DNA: TGTGCCAGCAGCCGCGGAGGAACGGCTGAAGCTTTCTTT. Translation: CASSRGGTAEAFF.

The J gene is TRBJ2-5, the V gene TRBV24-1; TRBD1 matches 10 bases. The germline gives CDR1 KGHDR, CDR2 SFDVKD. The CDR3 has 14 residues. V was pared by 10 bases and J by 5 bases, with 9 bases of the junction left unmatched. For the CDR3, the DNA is TGTGCCACGACCCCGGGACAGGGGTTTGAGACCCAGTACTTC. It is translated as CATTPGQGFETQYF.

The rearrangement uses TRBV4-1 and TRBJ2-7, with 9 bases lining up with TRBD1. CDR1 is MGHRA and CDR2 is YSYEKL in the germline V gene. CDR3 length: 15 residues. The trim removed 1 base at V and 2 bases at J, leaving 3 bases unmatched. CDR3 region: CASSQGGQGPYEQYF. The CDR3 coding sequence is TGCGCCAGCAGCCAAGGTGGACAGGGGCCCTACGAGCAGTACTTC.

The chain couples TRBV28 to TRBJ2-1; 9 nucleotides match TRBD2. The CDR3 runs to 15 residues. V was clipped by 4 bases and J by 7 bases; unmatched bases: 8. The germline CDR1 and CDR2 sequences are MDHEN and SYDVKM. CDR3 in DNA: TGTGCCAGCAGTTCGGCTAGCGGGGCGACTAATGAGCAGTTCTTC. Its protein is CASSSASGATNEQFF. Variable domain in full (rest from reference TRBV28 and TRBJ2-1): DVKVTQSSRYLVKRTGEKVFLECVQDMDHENMFWYRQDPGLGLRLIYFSYDVKMKEKGDIPEGYSVSREKKERFSLILESASTNQTSMYLCASSSASGATNEQFFGPGTRLTVL.

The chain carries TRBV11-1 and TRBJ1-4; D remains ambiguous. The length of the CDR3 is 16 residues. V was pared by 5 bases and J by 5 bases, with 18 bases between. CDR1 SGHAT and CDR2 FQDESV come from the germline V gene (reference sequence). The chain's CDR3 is CASSTTGGTANEKLFF. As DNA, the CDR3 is TGTGCCAGCAGCACAACGGGAGGCACGGCAAATGAAAAACTGTTTTTT.

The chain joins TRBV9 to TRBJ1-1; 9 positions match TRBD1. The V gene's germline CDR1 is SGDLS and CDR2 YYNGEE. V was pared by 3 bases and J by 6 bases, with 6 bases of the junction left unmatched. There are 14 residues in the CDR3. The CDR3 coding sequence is TGTGCCAGCAGCGCGGAAGGGACAGGGCCTGAAGCTTTCTTT. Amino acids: CASSAEGTGPEAFF.

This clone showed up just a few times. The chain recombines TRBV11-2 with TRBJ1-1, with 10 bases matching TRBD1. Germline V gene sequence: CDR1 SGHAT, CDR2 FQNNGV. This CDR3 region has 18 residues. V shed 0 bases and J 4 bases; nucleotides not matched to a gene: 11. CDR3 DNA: TGTGCCAGCAGCTTAGACCGGGACAGGGGCGCCTCGGGCACTGAAGCTTTCTTT. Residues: CASSLDRDRGASGTEAFF.

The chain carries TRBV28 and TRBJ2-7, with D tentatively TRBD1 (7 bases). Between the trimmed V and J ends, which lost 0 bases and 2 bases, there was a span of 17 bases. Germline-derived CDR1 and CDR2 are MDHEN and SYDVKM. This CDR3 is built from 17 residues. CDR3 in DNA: TGTGCCAGCAGTTTATGGGGTGTCAGGGGGGACACCTACGAGCAGTACTTC. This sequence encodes CASSLWGVRGDTYEQYF.

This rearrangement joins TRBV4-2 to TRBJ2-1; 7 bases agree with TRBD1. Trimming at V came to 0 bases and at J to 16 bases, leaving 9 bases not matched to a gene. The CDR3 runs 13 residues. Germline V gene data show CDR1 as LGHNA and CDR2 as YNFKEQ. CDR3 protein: CASSQDPGDSYFF. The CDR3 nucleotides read TGTGCCAGCAGCCAAGACCCCGGGGACAGTTATTTCTTC.

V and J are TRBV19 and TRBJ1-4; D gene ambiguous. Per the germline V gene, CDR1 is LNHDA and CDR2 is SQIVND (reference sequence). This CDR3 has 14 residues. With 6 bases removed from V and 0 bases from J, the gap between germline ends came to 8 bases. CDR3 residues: CASRPRATNEKLFF. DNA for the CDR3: TGTGCCAGTAGACCGCGCGCAACTAATGAAAAACTGTTTTTT.

The CDR3 nucleotides read TGTGCCAGCAGCCCTGCGGCGGGCGGGGAGCTGTTTTTT. Residues: CASSPAAGGELFF. V is TRBV7-9 and J is TRBJ2-2; D is perhaps TRBD2 (5 bases). The germline V and J ends were trimmed by 5 bases and 7 bases, with 11 bases remaining between them. CDR3 length equals 13 residues. Germline V gene data show CDR1 as SEHNR and CDR2 as FQNEAQ (reference sequence).

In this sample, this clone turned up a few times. The CDR3 region has the DNA TGTGCCACCAGCAGCAAGGAGGCGAACTACGAGCAGTACTTC. Its protein product is CATSSKEANYEQYF. The rearrangement uses TRBV15 and TRBJ2-7; possibly TRBD2 for D (5 bases). Per the germline V gene, CDR1 is LNHNV and CDR2 is YYDKDF (reference sequence). Trimming shortened V by 3 bases and J by 3 bases, and 12 bases separated the two germline ends. The CDR3 runs to 14 residues.

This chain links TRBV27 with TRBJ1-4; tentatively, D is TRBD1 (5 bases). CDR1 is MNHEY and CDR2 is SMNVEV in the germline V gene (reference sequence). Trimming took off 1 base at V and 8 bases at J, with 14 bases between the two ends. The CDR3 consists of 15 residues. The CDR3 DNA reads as TGTGCCAGCAGTTTATTTTCGGCAGGGAAGGAAAAACTGTTTTTT. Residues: CASSLFSAGKEKLFF.

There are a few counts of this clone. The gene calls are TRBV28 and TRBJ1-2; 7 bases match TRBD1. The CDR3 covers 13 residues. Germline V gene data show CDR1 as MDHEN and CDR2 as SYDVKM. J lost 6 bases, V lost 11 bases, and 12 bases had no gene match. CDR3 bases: TGTGCCTCGATCCCGGGACAGCGGGATGGCTACACCTTC. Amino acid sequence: CASIPGQRDGYTF.

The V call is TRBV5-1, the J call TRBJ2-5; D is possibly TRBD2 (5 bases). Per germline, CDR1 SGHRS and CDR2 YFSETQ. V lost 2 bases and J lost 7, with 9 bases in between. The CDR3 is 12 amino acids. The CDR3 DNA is TGCGCCAGCAGCTTTCAACGGGGGACCCAGTACTTC. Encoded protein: CASSFQRGTQYF.

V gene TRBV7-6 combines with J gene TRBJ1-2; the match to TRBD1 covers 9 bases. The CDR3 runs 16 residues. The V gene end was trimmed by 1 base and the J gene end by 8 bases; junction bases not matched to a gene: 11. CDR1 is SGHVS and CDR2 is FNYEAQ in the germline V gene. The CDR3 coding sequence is TGTGCCAGCAGCTTAGGGTCGTCGGGACAGGGCCACGGCTACACCTTC. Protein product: CASSLGSSGQGHGYTF.

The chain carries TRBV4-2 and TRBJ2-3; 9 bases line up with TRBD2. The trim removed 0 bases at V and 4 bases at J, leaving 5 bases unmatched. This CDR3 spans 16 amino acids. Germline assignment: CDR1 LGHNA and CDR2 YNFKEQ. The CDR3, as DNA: TGTGCCAGCAGCCAAGAGCGGCGGGAGGGTTCAGATACGCAGTATTTT. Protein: CASSQERREGSDTQYF.

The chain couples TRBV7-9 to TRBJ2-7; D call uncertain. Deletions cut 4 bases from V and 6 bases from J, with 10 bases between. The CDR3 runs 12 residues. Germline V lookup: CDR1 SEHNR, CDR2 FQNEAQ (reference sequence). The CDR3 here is CASSSSNSEQYF. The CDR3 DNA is TGTGCCAGCAGCTCAAGTAACAGCGAGCAGTACTTC.

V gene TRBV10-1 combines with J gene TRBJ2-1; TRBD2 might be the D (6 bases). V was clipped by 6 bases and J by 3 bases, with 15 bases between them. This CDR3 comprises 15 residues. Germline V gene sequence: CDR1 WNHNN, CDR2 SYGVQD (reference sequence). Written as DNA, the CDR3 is TGCGCCAGCAGCGGGTCCCCGGGACTCTACAATGAGCAGTTCTTC. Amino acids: CASSGSPGLYNEQFF.

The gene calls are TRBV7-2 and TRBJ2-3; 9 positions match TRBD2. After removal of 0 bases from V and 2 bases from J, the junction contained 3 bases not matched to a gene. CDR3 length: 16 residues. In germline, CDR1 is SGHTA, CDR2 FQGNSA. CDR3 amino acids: CASSLAPSGDTDTQYF. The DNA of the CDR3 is TGTGCCAGCAGCTTAGCACCTAGCGGGGACACAGATACGCAGTATTTT. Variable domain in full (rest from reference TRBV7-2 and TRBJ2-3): GAGVSQSPSNKVTEKGKDVELRCDPISGHTALYWYRQSLGQGLEFLIYFQGNSAPDKSGLPSDRFSAERTGGSVSTLTIQRTQQEDSAVYLCASSLAPSGDTDTQYFGPGTRLTVL.

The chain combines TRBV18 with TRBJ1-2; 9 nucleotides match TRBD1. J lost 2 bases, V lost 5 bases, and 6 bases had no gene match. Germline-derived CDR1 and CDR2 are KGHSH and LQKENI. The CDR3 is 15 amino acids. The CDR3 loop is CASSKTGGDNYGYTF. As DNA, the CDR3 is TGTGCCAGCTCAAAAACAGGGGGCGACAACTATGGCTACACCTTC. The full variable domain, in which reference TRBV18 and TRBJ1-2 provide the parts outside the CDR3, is NAGVMQNPRHLVRRRGQEARLRCSPMKGHSHVYWYRQLPEEGLKFMVYLQKENIIDESGMPKERFSAEFPKEGPSILRIQQVVRGDSAAYFCASSKTGGDNYGYTFGSGTRLTVV.

CDR3 protein: CASSPGGQDTEAFF. The CDR3 nucleotides read TGTGCCAGCAGCCCGGGGGGGCAGGACACTGAAGCTTTCTTT. The V gene is TRBV28, the J gene TRBJ1-1; the D gene is possibly TRBD1 (6 bases). The CDR3 runs 14 residues. Germline CDR1 and CDR2: MDHEN and SYDVKM. Trimming took off 6 bases at V and 3 bases at J, with 14 bases between the two ends.

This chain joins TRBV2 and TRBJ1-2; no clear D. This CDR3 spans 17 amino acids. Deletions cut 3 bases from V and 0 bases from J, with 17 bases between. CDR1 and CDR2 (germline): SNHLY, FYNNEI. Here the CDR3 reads CASSEWEGGPPNYGYTF. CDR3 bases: TGTGCCAGCAGTGAGTGGGAGGGAGGGCCACCTAACTATGGCTACACCTTC.

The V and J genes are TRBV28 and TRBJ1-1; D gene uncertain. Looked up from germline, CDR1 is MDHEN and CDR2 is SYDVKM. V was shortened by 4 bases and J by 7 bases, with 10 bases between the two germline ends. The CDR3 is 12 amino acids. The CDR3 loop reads CASSSLEGEAFF. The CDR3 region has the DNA TGTGCCAGCAGTTCCCTTGAGGGTGAAGCTTTCTTT.